This T cell receptor beta chain was recorded in a study of T-cell memory formation after mild COVID-19. Study-wide findings and caveats: Of the contracting clones, CD4+ ones lay mainly in CM and EM, and CD8+ ones in EMRA. Contracting clones from day 15 to 85 had balanced CD4/CD8; later expanders favoured CD4+.

CDR1 and CDR2 from the germline V gene are KGHSH and LQKENI. The CDR3 extends over 15 amino acids. V dropped 6 bases and J dropped 0 bases, with 15 bases sitting between them. A note on this clonotype: Antigen specificity is unknown.

TCRdb reprocessed the 5' RACE reads via MiXCR and lists one record per CDR3 protein. The sample contains 350,000 to 500,000 distinct CDR3 sequences, about a quarter of which appear only once. The sequencing input was PBMCs or a T cell subset sorted from them (not recorded which). The chain employs TRBV18 and TRBJ2-7, with D hard to call. The source is an adult woman who had mild COVID-19 (a few samples of this study predate the infection). Cell type and time point are not known. CDR3 residues: CASSPRLGGSYEQYF. In nucleotides, the CDR3 is TGTGCCAGCTCGCCCCGTCTGGGCGGCTCCTACGAGCAGTACTTC.